This entry is about one T cell receptor beta chain. The source of the sample is a study of blood T cell repertoires in COVID-19. Study-level information: Material from acute and convalescent COVID-19 was sourced from the United States, Italy and Spain. Sources were T cells, B-cell-depleted T cells, or PBMCs; the material itself was cDNA or gDNA.

From germline, CDR1 is KGHSH and CDR2 LQKENI. CDR3 length: 18 residues. V shed 1 base and J 0 bases; nucleotides not matched to a gene: 6. Profiled with immunoSEQ multiplex PCR; TCRdb holds only in-frame clones, not every one. Among just over 75,000 clones listed, around 80% were seen once. Sequenced: peripheral blood. The chain is built from TRBV18 and TRBJ1-6; 7 nucleotides line up with TRBD1. The source is a man between 60 and 75 years old with active or convalescent COVID-19. The CDR3: CASSPQLRGLSYNSPLHF. CDR3 bases: TGTGCCAGCTCACCACAATTGAGGGGGCTCTCCTATAATTCACCCCTCCACTTT.